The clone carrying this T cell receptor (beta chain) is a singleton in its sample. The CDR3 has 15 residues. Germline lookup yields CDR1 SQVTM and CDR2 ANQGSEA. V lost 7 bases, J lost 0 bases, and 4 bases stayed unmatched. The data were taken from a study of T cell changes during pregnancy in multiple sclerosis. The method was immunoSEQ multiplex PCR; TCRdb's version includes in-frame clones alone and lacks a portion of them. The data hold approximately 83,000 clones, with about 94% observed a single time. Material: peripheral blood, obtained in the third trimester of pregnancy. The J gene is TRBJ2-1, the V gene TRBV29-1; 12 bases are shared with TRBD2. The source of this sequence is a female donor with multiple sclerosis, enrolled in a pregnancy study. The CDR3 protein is CSGKTSGGSYNEQFF. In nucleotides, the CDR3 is TGCAGCGGGAAGACTAGCGGGGGCTCCTACAATGAGCAGTTCTTC.